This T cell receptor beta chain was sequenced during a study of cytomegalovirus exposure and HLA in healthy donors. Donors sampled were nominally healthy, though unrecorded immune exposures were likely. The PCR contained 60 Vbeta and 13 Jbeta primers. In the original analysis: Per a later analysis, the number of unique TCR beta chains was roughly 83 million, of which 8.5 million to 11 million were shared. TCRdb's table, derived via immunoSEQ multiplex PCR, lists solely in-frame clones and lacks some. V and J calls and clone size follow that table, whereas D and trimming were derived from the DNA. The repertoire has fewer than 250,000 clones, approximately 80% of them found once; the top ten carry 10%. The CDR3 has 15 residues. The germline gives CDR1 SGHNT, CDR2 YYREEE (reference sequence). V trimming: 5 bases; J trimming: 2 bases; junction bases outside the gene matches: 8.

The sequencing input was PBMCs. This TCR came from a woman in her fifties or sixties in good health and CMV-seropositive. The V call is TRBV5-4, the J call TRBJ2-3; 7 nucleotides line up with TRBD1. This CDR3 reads CASSLDREDTDTQYF. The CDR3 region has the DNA TGTGCCAGCAGTTTAGACAGGGAAGACACAGATACGCAGTATTTT.